This T cell receptor (beta chain) is from a study of T cell responses to AZD1222 COVID-19 vaccine. Trimming took 5 bases from V and 4 from J; bases not matched to a gene: 6. The CDR3 has 16 residues. Germline loops: CDR1 SEHNR, CDR2 FQNEAQ (reference sequence). Using immunoSEQ multiplex PCR, the repertoire was profiled, and TCRdb retains in-frame clones only, with some absent. Of about 200,000 clones listed, roughly nine tenths are singletons. The TCR originated in an adult who received the AZD1222 COVID-19 vaccine. The V and J genes are TRBV7-9 and TRBJ2-1; 12 nucleotides agree with TRBD2. Sequences were derived from peripheral blood, sampled 28 days after the second AZD1222 dose. CDR3 sequence reads: CASSPELAGGYNEQFF. CDR3 bases: TGTGCCAGCAGCCCTGAACTAGCGGGAGGTTACAATGAGCAGTTCTTC. Together with reference TRBV7-9 and TRBJ2-1, the CDR3 gives the full variable domain: DTGVSQNPRHKITKRGQNVTFRCDPISEHNRLYWYRQTLGQGPEFLTYFQNEAQLEKSRLLSDRFSAERPKGSFSTLEIQRTEQGDSAMYLCASSPELAGGYNEQFFGPGTRLTVL.